These 14 T cell receptor beta chains were all obtained from the same sample, sequenced in a study of beta chain features in type 1 diabetes. Their recognized antigens are unknown. Investigators reverse transcribed all isolated RNA, so they sequenced expressed TCRB transcripts. The data were produced by immunoSEQ multiplex PCR, yet TCRdb's version contains in-frame clones alone and is incomplete. The sample carries 240,000 or so clones, just over 20% recorded once. Study-wide results and caveats: Shortening that was moderate but significant affected the TCRB CDR3s of Type 1 diabetes patients in all four CD4+ subsets.

The specimen sequenced was naive CD4+ T cells from blood. The receptors derive from a woman in her 40s with type 1 diabetes.

This clone has only a few counts. The chain couples TRBV4-1 to TRBJ2-5; 9 positions agree with TRBD1. Germline assignment: CDR1 MGHRA and CDR2 YSYEKL. J lost 5 bases, V lost 0 bases, and 7 bases had no gene match. The CDR3 has 16 residues. CDR3: CASSQDGTGIRETQYF. The CDR3 nucleotides are TGCGCCAGCAGCCAAGATGGGACAGGGATTAGGGAGACCCAGTACTTC.

The gene calls are TRBV5-1 and TRBJ2-1; perhaps TRBD1 as D (5 bases). V was shortened by 1 base and J by 10 bases, with 9 bases between the two germline ends. Germline lookup yields CDR1 SGHRS and CDR2 YFSETQ. This CDR3 region has 12 residues. CDR3 in amino acids: CASSLKGQEQFF. The CDR3 nucleotides are TGCGCCAGCAGCTTGAAGGGGCAGGAGCAGTTCTTC. The complete variable domain, with remaining parts taken from reference TRBV5-1 and TRBJ2-1, reads KAGVTQTPRYLIKTRGQQVTLSCSPISGHRSVSWYQQTPGQGLQFLFEYFSETQRNKGNFPGRFSGRQFSNSRSEMNVSTLELGDSALYLCASSLKGQEQFFGPGTRLTVL.

The chain is built from TRBV18 and TRBJ2-7, with D maybe TRBD2 (6 bases). Trimming removed 3 bases from V and 1 base from J, with 10 bases in between. This CDR3 comprises 14 residues. Germline values: CDR1 KGHSH, CDR2 LQKENI. CDR3 residues: CASSPGTESYEQYF. The DNA of the CDR3 is TGTGCCAGCTCACCTGGGACTGAATCCTACGAGCAGTACTTC.

This clone occurred a few times. V and J are TRBV5-6 and TRBJ1-2; 8 bases fit TRBD1. Trimming cost V 4 bases and J 7 bases; bases outside gene matches: 6. Germline loops: CDR1 SGHDT, CDR2 YYEEEE. This CDR3 region has 13 residues. This chain's CDR3 is CASSPDRVGGYTF. As DNA, the CDR3 is TGTGCCAGCAGCCCGGACAGGGTCGGTGGCTACACCTTC. The full variable domain, completed using reference TRBV5-6 and TRBJ1-2, is DAGVTQSPTHLIKTRGQQVTLRCSPKSGHDTVSWYQQALGQGPQFIFQYYEEEERQRGNFPDRFSGHQFPNYSSELNVNALLLGDSALYLCASSPDRVGGYTFGSGTRLTVV.

The rearrangement links TRBV5-1 to TRBJ2-7; 10 nucleotides agree with TRBD1. J was trimmed by 0 bases and V by 0 bases; bases with no gene match: 3. CDR1 is SGHRS, CDR2 YFSETQ, per germline. The CDR3 sequence is 16 residues long. CDR3 sequence (DNA): TGCGCCAGCAGCTTGGAGGGGACAGGGGTCTCCTACGAGCAGTACTTC. Translation gives CASSLEGTGVSYEQYF.

This clone has only a few counts. This chain links TRBV28 with TRBJ2-5, with D possibly matching TRBD2 (6 bases). Germline lookup yields CDR1 MDHEN and CDR2 SYDVKM. Trimming removed 4 bases at V and 2 bases at J, with 14 bases between. The CDR3 loop spans 15 amino acids. The DNA for the CDR3 is TGTGCCAGCAGTTCCGGGGGTATGGGTCAAGAGACCCAGTACTTC. It codes for CASSSGGMGQETQYF.

This chain uses TRBV4-2 with TRBJ2-3; the match to TRBD1 covers 9 bases. This CDR3 is 17 amino acids long. Per germline, CDR1 LGHNA and CDR2 YNFKEQ. Losses at the gene ends were 3 bases for V and 5 bases for J; bases not matched to a gene: 12. In DNA form, the CDR3 reads TGTGCCAGCAGCCACCGGGGACAGGGCATGGGGGGAGATACGCAGTATTTT. Its translation: CASSHRGQGMGGDTQYF.

This clone was counted a few times. V gene TRBV4-2 combines with J gene TRBJ2-5; possibly TRBD2 for D (5 bases). V dropped 4 bases and J dropped 5 bases, with 17 bases sitting between them. Germline CDR1 LGHNA, CDR2 YNFKEQ. The CDR3 covers 15 residues. Written as DNA, the CDR3 is TGTGCCAGCAGCCGACTAACCGACTTTATGGAGACCCAGTACTTC. It yields the protein CASSRLTDFMETQYF.

The chain carries TRBV18 and TRBJ1-5, with TRBD1 identical over 10 bases. The V gene's germline CDR1 is KGHSH and CDR2 LQKENI. V shed 6 bases, J shed 3 bases, and the junction held 11 bases outside the gene matches. The CDR3 loop spans 17 amino acids. In DNA form, the CDR3 reads TGTGCCAGCTCTTGGACAGGGGGGCCGGGGGCCAATCAGCCCCAGCATTTT. This encodes CASSWTGGPGANQPQHF.

This clone has only a few counts. The chain is built from TRBV5-8 and TRBJ2-1; D is ambiguous. Germline V gives CDR1 SGHTS, CDR2 YDEGEE. The CDR3 consists of 12 residues. Trimming removed 4 bases at V and 5 bases at J, with 7 bases between. DNA for the CDR3: TGTGCCAGCAGCCTAGTACACAATGAGCAGTTCTTC. As protein: CASSLVHNEQFF.

This clone was picked up a small number of times. The rearrangement links TRBV6-5 to TRBJ1-2; D may be TRBD1 (5 bases). Looked up from germline, CDR1 is MNHEY and CDR2 is SVGAGI. Trimming removed 0 bases at V and 3 bases at J, with 8 bases between. The CDR3 runs 14 residues. CDR3 loop: CASSYSARDYGYTF. DNA of the CDR3: TGTGCCAGCAGTTACTCCGCCAGGGACTATGGCTACACCTTC.

This clone was seen a handful of times. The chain has TRBV7-2 and TRBJ1-6, with 7 bases lining up with TRBD1. This CDR3 is built from 15 residues. V was pared by 5 bases and J by 5 bases, with 6 bases of the junction left unmatched. CDR1 and CDR2 from the germline V gene are SGHTA and FQGNSA. CDR3 in amino acids: CASSAGTANNSPLHF. The DNA of the CDR3 is TGTGCCAGCAGCGCTGGGACAGCAAATAATTCACCCCTCCACTTT.

The genes are TRBV19 and TRBJ2-1, with a weak D call TRBD1 (6 bases). Trimming removed 5 bases at V and 3 bases at J, with 11 bases between. CDR3 size: 14 residues. Per germline, CDR1 LNHDA and CDR2 SQIVND (reference sequence). The CDR3 sequence is CASSAGRGYNEQFF. The CDR3, as DNA: TGTGCCAGTAGTGCCGGCAGGGGCTACAATGAGCAGTTCTTC.

This chain connects TRBV7-2 to TRBJ2-3, with 9 positions matching TRBD2. Germline CDR1 and CDR2: SGHTA and FQGNSA. The CDR3 length is 16 residues. The ends lost 4 bases at V and 1 base at J; junction bases unmatched: 6. The CDR3 DNA reads TGTGCCAGCAGCTCTAAGCGGGGGGCCGGCACAGATACGCAGTATTTT. Translation gives CASSSKRGAGTDTQYF.